Following are 21 T cell receptor beta chains from one sample sequenced in a study of T cell changes during pregnancy in multiple sclerosis. Some clones are missing from TCRdb's copy, which holds only in-frame ones; the method was immunoSEQ multiplex PCR. The data show 75,000 to 100,000 clones, with about 90% seen just once and about 2.5% held by the top ten. The sequences come from peripheral blood, collected after pregnancy. These TCRs come from a female donor in good health, enrolled as a control in a pregnancy study.

The rearrangement links TRBV2 to TRBJ2-2; D is unresolved. The germline V and J ends were trimmed by 4 bases and 1 base, with 7 bases remaining between them. Germline V gene sequence: CDR1 SNHLY, CDR2 FYNNEI. The CDR3 totals 14 residues. The DNA for the CDR3 is TGTGCCAGCAGTGGGGCCAGGAACACCGGGGAGCTGTTTTTT. The encoded protein is CASSGARNTGELFF.

This sequence joins TRBV30 and TRBJ1-3, with D hard to call. V was pared by 3 bases and J by 1 base, with 7 bases between. Germline lookup yields CDR1 GTSNPN and CDR2 SVGIG (reference sequence). The CDR3 runs 13 residues. In DNA form, the CDR3 reads TGTGCCTGGAGGGCAGTATCTGGAAACACCATATATTTT. Translated, it gives CAWRAVSGNTIYF.

The chain recombines TRBV9 with TRBJ1-2, with D maybe TRBD1 (6 bases). From germline, CDR1 is SGDLS and CDR2 YYNGEE. The CDR3 extends over 13 amino acids. V dropped 0 bases and J dropped 6 bases, with 9 bases sitting between them. In nucleotides, the CDR3 is TGTGCCAGCAGCGTAGGGCAGGGGAATGGCTACACCTTC. This sequence encodes CASSVGQGNGYTF. Full variable domain (remainder filled in from reference TRBV9 and TRBJ1-2): DSGVTQTPKHLITATGQRVTLRCSPRSGDLSVYWYQQSLDQGLQFLIQYYNGEERAKGNILERFSAQQFPDLHSELNLSSLELGDSALYFCASSVGQGNGYTFGSGTRLTVV.

V gene TRBV7-6 combines with J gene TRBJ2-7, with D perhaps TRBD2 (6 bases). Germline V gene data show CDR1 as SGHVS and CDR2 as FNYEAQ. This CDR3 has 13 residues. Trimming shortened V by 5 bases and J by 5 bases, and 13 bases separated the two germline ends. CDR3 DNA: TGTGCCAGCAGCCCAAGGGACTCTGACGAGCAGTACTTC. Its translation: CASSPRDSDEQYF.

Note on this clone: Other DNA sequences from this sample encode an identical CDR3 as well. This sequence joins TRBV5-5 and TRBJ1-2; D unclear. The CDR3 has 14 residues. Per germline, CDR1 SGHKS and CDR2 YYEKEE (reference sequence). Trimming took 4 bases from V and 6 from J, leaving 16 bases between them. CDR3 DNA sequence: TGTGCCAGCAGCCCGTTAGGAGGGTGGAATGGCTACACCTTC. This gives the protein CASSPLGGWNGYTF. The full variable domain, with the rest looked up from reference TRBV5-5 and TRBJ1-2, is DAGVTQSPTHLIKTRGQQVTLRCSPISGHKSVSWYQQVLGQGPQFIFQYYEKEERGRGNFPDRFSARQFPNYSSELNVNALLLGDSALYLCASSPLGGWNGYTFGSGTRLTVV.

V and J are TRBV7-8 and TRBJ2-5, with D possibly being TRBD2 (5 bases). V was clipped by 4 bases and J by 4 bases, with 16 bases between them. The CDR3 is made up of 15 amino acids. Per the germline V gene, CDR1 is SGHVS and CDR2 is FQNEAQ. The CDR3 reads CASSSVTDFSETQYF. CDR3 coding DNA: TGTGCCAGCAGCTCAGTGACGGACTTCTCAGAGACCCAGTACTTC. The full variable domain, completed using reference TRBV7-8 and TRBJ2-5, is GAGVSQSPRYKVAKRGQDVALRCDPISGHVSLFWYQQALGQGPEFLTYFQNEAQLDKSGLPSDRFFAERPEGSVSTLKIQRTQQEDSAVYLCASSSVTDFSETQYFGPGTRLLVL.

CDR3 nucleotide sequence: TGTGCCACCAGCAGAGGTTGGGCATCTGAAGCTTTCTTT. As protein: CATSRGWASEAFF. V is TRBV15 and J is TRBJ1-1; D is unclear. The CDR3 runs to 13 residues. V dropped 1 base and J dropped 6 bases, with 9 bases sitting between them. Germline CDR1 is LNHNV and CDR2 is YYDKDF (reference sequence).

The chain couples TRBV5-4 to TRBJ2-7; no definite D call. CDR3 length equals 12 residues. Trimming took off 1 base at V and 3 bases at J, with 5 bases between the two ends. Looked up from germline, CDR1 is SGHNT and CDR2 is YYREEE (reference sequence). Written as DNA, the CDR3 is TGTGCCAGCAGCTTGCTAAACTACGAGCAGTACTTC. Amino acids: CASSLLNYEQYF.

This chain connects TRBV5-1 to TRBJ1-1; no definite D call. This CDR3 region has 13 residues. The ends were cut back, 0 bases at V and 5 bases at J, with 8 bases in the middle. The V gene's germline CDR1 is SGHRS and CDR2 YFSETQ. The CDR3 DNA reads as TGCGCCAGCAGCTTGGCCGCGGGTACTGAAGCTTTCTTT. Protein sequence: CASSLAAGTEAFF. Supplemented by reference TRBV5-1 and TRBJ1-1, the full variable domain reads KAGVTQTPRYLIKTRGQQVTLSCSPISGHRSVSWYQQTPGQGLQFLFEYFSETQRNKGNFPGRFSGRQFSNSRSEMNVSTLELGDSALYLCASSLAAGTEAFFGQGTRLTVV.

This chain links TRBV7-2 with TRBJ2-1, with 12 bases matching TRBD2. The CDR3 contains 16 residues. V gave up 5 bases and J gave up 5 bases; unmatched junction bases: 7. The germline gives CDR1 SGHTA, CDR2 FQGNSA. The CDR3 sequence: CASSHELAGGNNEQFF. CDR3 nucleotides: TGTGCCAGCAGCCATGAACTAGCGGGGGGTAACAATGAGCAGTTCTTC.

The rearrangement uses TRBV11-2 and TRBJ2-1; 7 nucleotides agree with TRBD1. Germline trimming cut 5 bases from V and 2 bases from J; bases unmatched to any gene: 9. The V gene's germline CDR1 is SGHAT and CDR2 FQNNGV. This CDR3 has 16 amino acids. Written as DNA, the CDR3 is TGTGCCAGCAGCCTGATCGCAGGGGGAACCTACAATGAGCAGTTCTTC. Amino acids: CASSLIAGGTYNEQFF.

The chain is built from TRBV6-1 and TRBJ1-2; no reliable D call. V was trimmed by 5 bases and J by 11 bases, leaving 9 bases between them. The germline V gene encodes CDR1 MNHNS and CDR2 SASEGT. The CDR3 covers 10 residues. The DNA for the CDR3 is TGTGCCAGCAGTACCGGGTTTTACACCTTC. Protein: CASSTGFYTF.

This clone was counted a single time. The J gene is TRBJ2-5, the V gene TRBV9; 12 nucleotides agree with TRBD2. The ends lost 0 bases at V and 5 bases at J; junction bases unmatched: 2. Germline V gives CDR1 SGDLS, CDR2 YYNGEE. The CDR3 runs to 15 residues. The CDR3, as DNA: TGTGCCAGCAGCGTAGGGCTAGCGGGAGGGGAGACCCAGTACTTC. Its translation is CASSVGLAGGETQYF.

J is TRBJ1-5 and V is TRBV11-2; D uncertain. CDR1 SGHAT and CDR2 FQNNGV come from the germline V gene. This CDR3 region has 15 residues. Trimming took off 1 base at V and 0 bases at J, with 7 bases between the two ends. The CDR3 coding sequence is TGTGCCAGCAGCTTAGGCACAGATAGCAATCAGCCCCAGCATTTT. Amino acids: CASSLGTDSNQPQHF. The full variable domain, completed using reference TRBV11-2 and TRBJ1-5, is EAGVAQSPRYKIIEKRQSVAFWCNPISGHATLYWYQQILGQGPKLLIQFQNNGVVDDSQLPKDRFSAERLKGVDSTLKIQPAKLEDSAVYLCASSLGTDSNQPQHFGDGTRLSIL.

V usage is TRBV5-4 and J usage is TRBJ2-3, with D possibly being TRBD1 (5 bases). V was clipped by 0 bases and J by 6 bases, with 14 bases between them. The germline V gene encodes CDR1 SGHNT and CDR2 YYREEE (reference sequence). The length of the CDR3 is 15 residues. The CDR3 sequence: CASSLESAGMDTQYF. For the CDR3, the DNA is TGTGCCAGCAGCTTGGAATCTGCAGGGATGGATACGCAGTATTTT.

The rearrangement uses TRBV7-2 and TRBJ2-5; 7 bases align to TRBD1. The end of the DNA aligns better with TRBJ2-7, so the J call may be wrong. Germline CDR1 SGHTA, CDR2 FQGNSA. The CDR3 covers 15 residues. This CDR3 reads CASSLQGFPSYEQYF. The CDR3 bases are TGTGCCAGCAGCCTACAGGGGTTCCCTTCCTACGAGCAGTACTTC.

The V and J genes are TRBV6-5 and TRBJ2-2; TRBD1 agrees at 7 bases. This CDR3 is built from 13 residues. Germline CDR1 MNHEY, CDR2 SVGAGI. Unmatched junction bases numbered 2, after V lost 6 bases and J lost 4 bases. CDR3 bases: TGTGCCAGCAGGACAGGGCCCACCGGGGAGCTGTTTTTT. Translating it yields CASRTGPTGELFF.

The rearrangement uses TRBV11-2 and TRBJ2-4; 10 bases map to TRBD1. This CDR3 spans 12 amino acids. V was pared by 6 bases and J by 9 bases, with 2 bases of the junction left unmatched. CDR1 is SGHAT and CDR2 is FQNNGV in the germline V gene. DNA for the CDR3: TGTGCCAGCAGACGGACAGGGGGCATTCAGTACTTC. It specifies CASRRTGGIQYF.

The chain carries TRBV28 and TRBJ2-7; the D gene is possibly TRBD2 (6 bases). V shed 2 bases and J shed 2 bases, with 10 bases lying between them. This CDR3 spans 14 amino acids. Per the germline V gene, CDR1 is MDHEN and CDR2 is SYDVKM. The CDR3, as DNA: TGTGCCAGCAGTTTAGCCGGGAGACCCTACGAGCAGTACTTC. It translates to CASSLAGRPYEQYF.

The gene calls are TRBV15 and TRBJ2-7; tentative D call: TRBD1 (6 bases). In germline, CDR1 is LNHNV, CDR2 YYDKDF (reference sequence). V lost 1 base and J lost 0, with 10 bases in between. The CDR3 contains 15 residues. CDR3 coding DNA: TGTGCCACCAGCAGAGCAGGACAGCTCTCCTACGAGCAGTACTTC. It is translated as CATSRAGQLSYEQYF. Full variable domain (outside the CDR3, taken from reference TRBV15 and TRBJ2-7): DAMVIQNPRYQVTQFGKPVTLSCSQTLNHNVMYWYQQKSSQAPKLLFHYYDKDFNNEADTPDNFQSRRPNTSFCFLDIRSPGLGDTAMYLCATSRAGQLSYEQYFGPGTRLTVT.

The genes are TRBV6-5 and TRBJ2-2; the match to TRBD2 covers 8 bases. Germline V gene lookup returns CDR1 MNHEY and CDR2 SVGAGI. V lost 10 bases, J lost 3 bases, and 10 bases stayed unmatched. The CDR3 loop spans 15 amino acids. The CDR3 nucleotides are TGTGCCACCTTCGGGAGGGCTCCGCACACCGGGGAGCTGTTTTTT. It codes for CATFGRAPHTGELFF.